Shown below are 27 T cell receptor beta chains from a single sample sequenced in a study of a mutant IDH1 vaccine in newly diagnosed glioma. Time point indicated: week 5, during vaccination. The vaccine gave 300 ug of a 20-mer mutant IDH1 peptide subcutaneously per dose. The table came from immunoSEQ multiplex PCR; TCRdb's copy has only in-frame clones and leaves some out. The sample lists 40,000 to 60,000 clones, around 80% occurring once. These receptors' targets are unknown. Sample: PBMCs, taken from a glioma patient whose treatment included an IDH1 peptide vaccine. These receptors all come from a woman aged 40 to 50 with glioma.

The V and J genes are TRBV9 and TRBJ2-7; possibly TRBD1 or TRBD2 for D (6 bases each). Germline assignment: CDR1 SGDLS and CDR2 YYNGEE. The V and J ends lost 0 bases and 2 bases respectively, with 12 bases between them. The CDR3 contains 15 residues. The CDR3 spells CASSVGGGPTYEQYF. The CDR3 coding sequence is TGTGCCAGCAGCGTAGGAGGGGGGCCAACCTACGAGCAGTACTTC. Filled out from reference TRBV9 and TRBJ2-7, the complete variable domain reads DSGVTQTPKHLITATGQRVTLRCSPRSGDLSVYWYQQSLDQGLQFLIQYYNGEERAKGNILERFSAQQFPDLHSELNLSSLELGDSALYFCASSVGGGPTYEQYFGPGTRLTVT.

The rearrangement links TRBV4-2 to TRBJ2-1; TRBD2 might be the D (7 bases). CDR3 length: 19 residues. V lost 0 bases to trimming and J lost 6 bases, with 24 bases between them. Germline V gene lookup returns CDR1 LGHNA and CDR2 YNFKEQ. In DNA form, the CDR3 reads TGTGCCAGCAGCCAAGATTCGGGGGGCCTCGGTCCAATTGCCAATGAGCAGTTCTTC. Translating gives CASSQDSGGLGPIANEQFF.

The chain couples TRBV6-1 to TRBJ1-5; D may be TRBD1 (5 bases). This CDR3 region has 17 residues. Germline CDR1 is MNHNS and CDR2 is SASEGT. Trimming took off 2 bases at V and 0 bases at J, with 14 bases between the two ends. Here the CDR3 reads CASSEPPGGSSNQPQHF. The CDR3 bases are TGTGCCAGCAGTGAACCCCCTGGGGGGAGTAGCAATCAGCCCCAGCATTTT.

A few counts support this clone. This chain's CDR3 is CASSIGTGWTDTQYF. Here the CDR3 DNA reads TGCGCCAGCAGCATCGGGACAGGGTGGACAGATACGCAGTATTTT. J is TRBJ2-3 and V is TRBV5-1; the match to TRBD1 covers 9 bases. Germline-derived CDR1 and CDR2 are SGHRS and YFSETQ. V gave up 4 bases and J gave up 3 bases; unmatched junction bases: 6. The CDR3 length is 15 residues.

The chain joins TRBV25-1 to TRBJ2-5; perhaps D is TRBD1 or TRBD2 (6 bases each). Trimming left V 5 bases short and J 9 bases short, with 25 bases between. Germline V lookup: CDR1 MGHDK, CDR2 SYGVNS. The CDR3 spans 16 residues. CDR3 coding DNA: TGTGCCAGCAGTCAGTCGGGGGCCCTAGGGGCCGGGGCCCAGTACTTC. Its translation is CASSQSGALGAGAQYF.

A few counts support this clone. The chain employs TRBV7-2 and TRBJ1-5; no definite D call. This CDR3 is built from 15 residues. Trimming shortened V by 4 bases and J by 0 bases, and 10 bases separated the two germline ends. Germline lookup yields CDR1 SGHTA and CDR2 FQGNSA. CDR3 residues: CASSSDLYSNQPQHF. The CDR3 nucleotides read TGTGCCAGCAGCTCGGACCTTTATAGCAATCAGCCCCAGCATTTT.

This clone is a singleton in its sample. This chain joins TRBV7-9 and TRBJ2-2; D is uncertain. Trimming pared 2 bases from V and 4 bases from J, leaving 8 bases between. The CDR3 runs 14 residues. Germline CDR1 SEHNR, CDR2 FQNEAQ (reference sequence). The CDR3 nucleotides are TGTGCCAGCAGCTTACTCACCTTCACCGGGGAGCTGTTTTTT. Its protein product is CASSLLTFTGELFF. Full variable domain (missing parts from reference TRBV7-9 and TRBJ2-2): DTGVSQNPRHKITKRGQNVTFRCDPISEHNRLYWYRQTLGQGPEFLTYFQNEAQLEKSRLLSDRFSAERPKGSFSTLEIQRTEQGDSAMYLCASSLLTFTGELFFGEGSRLTVL.

The chain uses TRBV5-1 and TRBJ2-4; 16 nucleotides align to TRBD2. The CDR3 length is 18 residues. J lost 3 bases, V lost 0 bases, and 3 bases had no gene match. CDR1 SGHRS and CDR2 YFSETQ come from the germline V gene. Written as DNA, the CDR3 is TGCGCCAGCAGCTTGGTTGGGACTAGCGGGAGGGGCAAAAACATTCAGTACTTC. Protein: CASSLVGTSGRGKNIQYF. The full variable domain, in which reference TRBV5-1 and TRBJ2-4 provide the parts outside the CDR3, is KAGVTQTPRYLIKTRGQQVTLSCSPISGHRSVSWYQQTPGQGLQFLFEYFSETQRNKGNFPGRFSGRQFSNSRSEMNVSTLELGDSALYLCASSLVGTSGRGKNIQYFGAGTRLSVL.

The CDR3 is CASSFPTGSGEKLFF. DNA for the CDR3: TGTGCCAGCAGCTTCCCGACAGGGAGTGGGGAAAAACTGTTTTTT. The chain joins TRBV5-6 to TRBJ1-4, with TRBD1 identical over 7 bases. The CDR3 length is 15 residues. V trimming: 2 bases; J trimming: 8 bases; junction bases outside the gene matches: 9. CDR1 and CDR2 (germline): SGHDT, YYEEEE.

The chain combines TRBV2 with TRBJ1-4; D is unclear. The CDR3 has 15 amino acids. V shed 0 bases and J shed 3 bases, with 8 bases lying between them. The germline gives CDR1 SNHLY, CDR2 FYNNEI. CDR3 DNA: TGTGCCAGCAGTGAAGCCAGGTGGTCTAATGAAAAACTGTTTTTT. It specifies CASSEARWSNEKLFF.

The V and J genes are TRBV30 and TRBJ1-4, with 7 bases identical to TRBD1. V lost 2 bases and J lost 7; bases outside the gene matches: 4. This CDR3 has 13 residues. The germline CDR1 and CDR2 sequences are GTSNPN and SVGIG (reference sequence). This CDR3 reads CAWSSGQSEKLFF. CDR3 sequence (DNA): TGTGCCTGGAGTTCGGGACAGTCTGAAAAACTGTTTTTT.

The V and J genes are TRBV7-6 and TRBJ2-5; D possibly corresponds to TRBD2 (5 bases). CDR1 and CDR2 (germline): SGHVS, FNYEAQ. The CDR3 loop spans 16 amino acids. Trimming left V 1 base short and J 3 bases short, with 15 bases between. CDR3 loop: CASSLGRTFGEETQYF. The CDR3, as DNA: TGTGCCAGCAGCTTAGGACGCACCTTCGGGGAAGAGACCCAGTACTTC.

This chain connects TRBV9 to TRBJ2-1; D unresolved. The V and J ends lost 5 bases and 5 bases respectively, with 2 bases between them. The CDR3 is made up of 10 amino acids. CDR1 and CDR2 (germline): SGDLS, YYNGEE. The CDR3 spells CASSDNEQFF. CDR3 nucleotides: TGTGCCAGCAGTGACAATGAGCAGTTCTTC.

The V gene is TRBV5-3, the J gene TRBJ1-2; the D gene is possibly TRBD1 (6 bases). TRBV5-3 is an open reading frame whose function is uncertain. The CDR3 loop spans 17 amino acids. The ends were cut back, 6 bases at V and 1 base at J, with 22 bases in the middle. CDR3 DNA sequence: TGTGCCAGAAATAGACCTTTCGGGGGCTCGTTTAACTATGGCTACACCTTC. Protein sequence: CARNRPFGGSFNYGYTF.

This chain joins TRBV7-2 and TRBJ2-3; D may be TRBD1 (6 bases). Trimming removed 7 bases from V and 2 bases from J, with 25 bases in between. Germline V gene sequence: CDR1 SGHTA, CDR2 FQGNSA. The CDR3 covers 18 residues. CDR3 region: CASNRLDGQSPHTDTQYF. CDR3 sequence (DNA): TGTGCCAGCAACCGGCTCGACGGACAGTCCCCCCACACAGATACGCAGTATTTT.

J is TRBJ1-4 and V is TRBV6-5; the D is unclear. V was shortened by 6 bases and J by 8 bases, with 13 bases between the two germline ends. This CDR3 has 13 amino acids. Per germline, CDR1 MNHEY and CDR2 SVGAGI. CDR3 bases: TGTGCCAGCAGCCCCTCGGCCCGGGAAAAACTGTTTTTT. Translation: CASSPSAREKLFF.

The gene calls are TRBV19 and TRBJ1-2; D gene uncertain. Trimming pared 7 bases from V and 2 bases from J, leaving 17 bases between. Per germline, CDR1 LNHDA and CDR2 SQIVND (reference sequence). The CDR3 has 15 residues. The CDR3 sequence: CASTPIDMINYGYTF. CDR3 nucleotides: TGTGCCAGTACCCCTATCGACATGATAAACTATGGCTACACCTTC. Supplemented by reference TRBV19 and TRBJ1-2, the full variable domain reads DGGITQSPKYLFRKEGQNVTLSCEQNLNHDAMYWYRQDPGQGLRLIYYSQIVNDFQKGDIAEGYSVSREKKESFPLTVTSAQKNPTAFYLCASTPIDMINYGYTFGSGTRLTVV.

The gene calls are TRBV7-6 and TRBJ2-7; D gene ambiguous. Germline V lookup: CDR1 SGHVS, CDR2 FNYEAQ. The CDR3 sequence is 12 residues long. The germline V and J ends were trimmed by 5 bases and 3 bases, with 8 bases remaining between them. The CDR3 here is CASSPTDYEQYF. The CDR3 DNA reads as TGTGCCAGCAGCCCCACAGACTACGAGCAGTACTTC.

J is TRBJ1-1 and V is TRBV6-1, with 9 bases aligning to TRBD1. Germline V gene data show CDR1 as MNHNS and CDR2 as SASEGT. There are 14 residues in the CDR3. Trimming cost V 6 bases and J 5 bases; bases outside gene matches: 7. CDR3 protein: CASRMDRGGTEAFF. The CDR3, as DNA: TGTGCCAGCAGGATGGACAGGGGAGGAACTGAAGCTTTCTTT.

The chain uses TRBV7-9 and TRBJ2-5; no clear D. In germline, CDR1 is SEHNR, CDR2 FQNEAQ (reference sequence). Trimming left V 6 bases short and J 4 bases short, with 6 bases between. The CDR3 has 11 amino acids. The CDR3 sequence is CASSSIETQYF. CDR3 DNA sequence: TGTGCCAGCAGTTCCATAGAGACCCAGTACTTC.

The V call is TRBV7-9, the J call TRBJ1-3; D call uncertain. The germline V gene has CDR1 SEHNR and CDR2 FQNEAQ (reference sequence). CDR3 size: 14 residues. Deletions cut 5 bases from V and 4 bases from J, with 12 bases between. CDR3 nucleotides: TGTGCCAGCAGCCCAATGGCAGTCGGAAACACCATATATTTT. Amino acid sequence: CASSPMAVGNTIYF.

V and J are TRBV7-9 and TRBJ2-7, with D tentatively TRBD1 or TRBD2 (5 bases each). V was trimmed by 4 bases and J by 1 base, leaving 17 bases between them. CDR1 SEHNR and CDR2 FQNEAQ come from the germline V gene (reference sequence). This CDR3 is 16 amino acids long. CDR3 residues: CASSSGLGPASYEQYF. CDR3 in DNA: TGTGCCAGCAGCTCGGGGCTAGGCCCGGCATCCTACGAGCAGTACTTC. Full variable domain (outside the CDR3, taken from reference TRBV7-9 and TRBJ2-7): DTGVSQNPRHKITKRGQNVTFRCDPISEHNRLYWYRQTLGQGPEFLTYFQNEAQLEKSRLLSDRFSAERPKGSFSTLEIQRTEQGDSAMYLCASSSGLGPASYEQYFGPGTRLTVT.

This clone came up once. The chain links TRBV29-1 to TRBJ1-5; D not resolved. The V end was cut by 7 bases, the J end by 2 bases, with 12 bases between. Germline V lookup: CDR1 SQVTM, CDR2 ANQGSEA. The CDR3 runs to 13 residues. DNA of the CDR3: TGCAGCGCCGCTGGACTAGGCAATCAGCCCCAGCATTTT. Residues: CSAAGLGNQPQHF.

This clone was seen only a few times. This chain links TRBV7-2 with TRBJ1-5, with a tentative D call TRBD1 (6 bases). Trimming cost V 5 bases and J 3 bases, with 14 bases left between them. The CDR3 has 15 residues. In germline, CDR1 is SGHTA, CDR2 FQGNSA. The CDR3 region is CASSPGGRDNQPQHF. CDR3 nucleotides: TGTGCCAGCAGCCCGGGGGGCAGAGACAATCAGCCCCAGCATTTT.

The J gene is TRBJ2-7, the V gene TRBV6-1; D might be TRBD1 or TRBD2, each matching 5 bases. CDR3 length: 14 residues. Germline V gene lookup returns CDR1 MNHNS and CDR2 SASEGT. Trimming stripped 2 bases from V and 1 base from J, with 9 bases between. DNA of the CDR3: TGTGCCAGCAGTGAATCCGAGGGGTCCTACGAGCAGTACTTC. This encodes CASSESEGSYEQYF.

The genes are TRBV5-6 and TRBJ2-3; no clear D gene. The germline V and J ends were trimmed by 2 bases and 5 bases, with 9 bases remaining between them. CDR3 length: 13 amino acids. In germline, CDR1 is SGHDT, CDR2 YYEEEE. This CDR3 reads CASSFSERDTQYF. In DNA, the CDR3 is TGTGCCAGCAGCTTTTCAGAGAGAGATACGCAGTATTTT.

This clone is a singleton in its sample. V usage is TRBV7-2 and J usage is TRBJ2-5, with a weak D call TRBD1 (6 bases). Germline assignment: CDR1 SGHTA and CDR2 FQGNSA. V dropped 7 bases and J dropped 5 bases, with 14 bases sitting between them. This CDR3 is 13 amino acids long. Here the CDR3 reads CASTRRGGETQYF. CDR3 DNA sequence: TGTGCCAGCACCCGTCGAGGGGGTGAGACCCAGTACTTC.